This entry lists 20 T cell receptor beta chains sequenced from one sample in a study of regulatory T cells in long-lasting Graves disease. Time point of the sample: newly diagnosed GD, antithyroid drugs for less than 3 months. Extracted RNA from PBMCs served as the source of the TCR library. iRepertoire HTBI primers and Arm-PCR of CDR3 regions built TCR beta libraries. MiXCR, applied by TCRdb to the multiplex PCR reads, yields one record per CDR3 protein. The table lists some 460,000 distinct CDR3 sequences, 16% of them singletons. These same records also appear under a second study, on T cells in Graves' hyperthyroidism and ophthalmopathy.

This sample comprised peripheral blood mononuclear cells (PBMCs), obtained at new diagnosis, from a patient treated with antithyroid drugs. The receptors originated from a man aged 35-49 years with Graves disease.

The V and J genes are TRBV25-1 and TRBJ2-7; 7 bases map to TRBD2. The germline CDR1 and CDR2 sequences are MGHDK and SYGVNS. The ends lost 2 bases at V and 4 bases at J; junction bases unmatched: 2. The CDR3 length is 13 residues. The CDR3 DNA sequence: TGTGCCAGCAGTGAACGGGAGGAGTACGAGCAGTACTTC. It codes for CASSEREEYEQYF.

This clonotype was recorded at least ten times. The rearrangement uses TRBV28 and TRBJ2-7, with 7 bases identical to TRBD1. The CDR3 consists of 14 residues. Germline V gene data show CDR1 as MDHEN and CDR2 as SYDVKM. The V segment lost 5 bases and the J segment 2 bases; nucleotides outside the gene matches: 6. The CDR3 protein is CASSRTGLTYEQYF. As DNA, the CDR3 is TGTGCCAGCAGTAGGACAGGCTTGACCTACGAGCAGTACTTC.

This clonotype was observed at least ten times. J is TRBJ2-7 and V is TRBV20-1; 8 bases map to TRBD2. This CDR3 is 16 amino acids long. Losses at the gene ends were 3 bases for V and 3 bases for J; bases not matched to a gene: 13. Per the germline V gene, CDR1 is DFQATT and CDR2 is SNEGSKA (reference sequence). The DNA for the CDR3 is TGCAGTGCTAGGGGAACTAGCGGACCCGACCGCTACGAGCAGTACTTC. Its protein is CSARGTSGPDRYEQYF.

The sample holds one count of this clonotype. A much more abundant neighbour one base away suggests this may be a read error. The chain has TRBV28 and TRBJ1-5; D unclear. Trimming pared 4 bases from V and 6 bases from J, leaving 10 bases between. This CDR3 contains 13 residues. Germline CDR1 is MDHEN and CDR2 is SYDVKM. Here the CDR3 reads CASSSPGIQPQHF. The CDR3 DNA reads TGTGCCAGCAGTTCTCCGGGGATTCAGCCCCAGCATTTT.

This clonotype was observed at least ten times. The V gene is TRBV3-1, the J gene TRBJ2-3; D unclear. Germline V gene lookup returns CDR1 LGHDT and CDR2 YNNKEL (reference sequence). This CDR3 region has 14 residues. Trimming cost V 1 base and J 2 bases, with 7 bases left between them. The CDR3 region is CASSQGSTTDTQYF. For the CDR3, the DNA is TGTGCCAGCAGCCAAGGTTCAACCACAGATACGCAGTATTTT.

Ten or more counts support this clonotype. The chain combines TRBV12-3 or TRBV12-4 with TRBJ1-4; weak D call: TRBD1 (5 bases). The CDR3 length is 13 residues. Trimming removed 7 bases at V and 8 bases at J, with 14 bases between. CDR3 nucleotide sequence: TGTGCCAGCACCGGGACCGGGAGGGAAAAACTGTTTTTT. Amino acids: CASTGTGREKLFF.

This clonotype occurred many times. The V call is TRBV2, the J call TRBJ1-1, with a weak D call TRBD1 (6 bases). The CDR3 is 13 amino acids. Germline CDR1 reads SNHLY; CDR2 reads FYNNEI. Trimming took off 6 bases at V and 1 base at J, with 9 bases between the two ends. The DNA for the CDR3 is TGTGCCAGCAGCCCGACAGGGAACACTGAAGCTTTCTTT. Amino acid sequence: CASSPTGNTEAFF.

This clonotype was found a few times. The CDR3 is CASSLVGTPGPEQYF. As DNA, the CDR3 is TGTGCCAGCAGCTTAGTCGGGACTCCCGGACCCGAGCAGTACTTC. The chain recombines TRBV7-9 with TRBJ2-7, with D perhaps TRBD2 (6 bases). The CDR3 is 15 amino acids. V shed 1 base and J shed 6 bases, with 16 bases lying between them. Germline CDR1 SEHNR, CDR2 FQNEAQ (reference sequence).

The chain combines TRBV2 with TRBJ2-6; D gene unclear. The CDR3 sequence is 12 residues long. Trimming stripped 11 bases from V and 3 bases from J, with 8 bases between. Germline V gene lookup returns CDR1 SNHLY and CDR2 FYNNEI. DNA for the CDR3: TGTGCCGGTGCAAGTGGGGCCAACGTCCTGACTTTC. It encodes CAGASGANVLTF.

This clonotype was counted a few times. The CDR3 region is CASSQGGLAGVNEQFF. In DNA form, the CDR3 reads TGTGCCAGCAGCCAGGGGGGACTAGCGGGGGTCAATGAGCAGTTCTTC. This sequence joins TRBV3-1 and TRBJ2-1; the match to TRBD2 covers 14 bases. The germline CDR1 and CDR2 sequences are LGHDT and YNNKEL (reference sequence). This CDR3 spans 16 amino acids. V trimming: 3 bases; J trimming: 6 bases; junction bases outside the gene matches: 4.

This clonotype has a count of ten or more. The genes are TRBV27 and TRBJ2-7; TRBD1 matches at 10 bases. Unmatched junction bases numbered 8, after V lost 1 base and J lost 2 bases. The CDR3 is 17 amino acids. Germline values: CDR1 MNHEY, CDR2 SMNVEV (reference sequence). The CDR3 loop reads CASSLWTGGSDTYEQYF. Written as DNA, the CDR3 is TGTGCCAGCAGTTTATGGACAGGGGGGAGTGATACCTACGAGCAGTACTTC.

The genes are TRBV20-1 and TRBJ2-7; 7 bases line up with TRBD1. CDR3 length equals 14 residues. Trimming at V came to 5 bases and at J to 11 bases, leaving 18 bases not matched to a gene. Germline V CDR1 and CDR2: DFQATT, SNEGSKA (reference sequence). CDR3 bases: TGCAGTGCTCCAAGTGATGAGACAGGGCCGTCGGAGTACTTC. Encoded protein: CSAPSDETGPSEYF.

This clonotype was counted many times. V is TRBV7-9 and J is TRBJ2-3; tentatively, D is TRBD2 (5 bases). V was shortened by 6 bases and J by 0 bases, with 16 bases between the two germline ends. CDR3 length equals 16 residues. Germline V gene lookup returns CDR1 SEHNR and CDR2 FQNEAQ (reference sequence). The CDR3 DNA sequence: TGTGCCAGCAGTCCTCGGACTCGACTAAGCACAGATACGCAGTATTTT. Translated, it gives CASSPRTRLSTDTQYF.

Many counts were recorded for this clonotype. The rearrangement joins TRBV5-1 to TRBJ2-2; no clear D gene. There are 16 residues in the CDR3. CDR1 is SGHRS, CDR2 YFSETQ, per germline. Trimming removed 4 bases at V and 2 bases at J, with 15 bases between. CDR3 nucleotide sequence: TGCGCCAGCAGCGTTTATGGAGCACCAAACACCGGGGAGCTGTTTTTT. Translation gives CASSVYGAPNTGELFF.

This clonotype was counted a few times. The CDR3 here is CASSLGRDSPLHF. The CDR3 region has the DNA TGTGCCAGCAGTTTAGGGCGGGATTCACCCCTCCACTTT. The J gene is TRBJ1-6, the V gene TRBV27; no clear D gene. The CDR3 consists of 13 residues. The V and J ends lost 2 bases and 8 bases respectively, with 7 bases between them. Germline CDR1 and CDR2: MNHEY and SMNVEV (reference sequence).

Turning to this clonotype: A much larger clone sits a single nucleotide away, making a read error possible. The CDR3 carries no conserved terminal phenylalanine or tryptophan, so it likely arises from a read error. The DNA for the CDR3 is TGTGCCAGCAGCCAATTCGCTGCAGGGGCTGAAGCTTTCTCT. Amino acid sequence: CASSQFAAGAEAFS. The chain has TRBV3-1 and TRBJ1-1, with D possibly being TRBD1 (6 bases). Germline CDR1 reads LGHDT; CDR2 reads YNNKEL (reference sequence). This CDR3 has 14 amino acids. V was trimmed by 2 bases and J by 6 bases, leaving 13 bases between them.

This clonotype was detected many times. The chain joins TRBV12-3 or TRBV12-4 to TRBJ1-1; D is ambiguous. There are 13 residues in the CDR3. Deletions cut 2 bases from V and 5 bases from J, with 9 bases between. The CDR3 spells CASSLITRTEAFF. CDR3 DNA sequence: TGTGCCAGCAGTTTAATAACCCGGACTGAAGCTTTCTTT.

This clonotype was recorded at least ten times. The V and J genes are TRBV6-2 or TRBV6-3 and TRBJ2-1; 16 bases map to TRBD2. Per germline, CDR1 MNHEY and CDR2 SVGEGT. This CDR3 has 19 amino acids. Trimming at V came to 5 bases and at J to 2 bases, leaving 9 bases not matched to a gene. CDR3 protein: CASSVGTSGRAVAYNEQFF. In nucleotides, the CDR3 is TGTGCCAGCAGTGTGGGGACTAGCGGGAGGGCCGTAGCCTACAATGAGCAGTTCTTC.

CDR3 amino acids: CASSLELAGGPTDTQYF. As DNA, the CDR3 is TGCGCCAGCAGCTTGGAACTAGCGGGAGGGCCAACGGATACGCAGTATTTT. The J gene is TRBJ2-3, the V gene TRBV5-1; 13 bases map to TRBD2. The V gene's germline CDR1 is SGHRS and CDR2 YFSETQ. The junction had 7 bases not matched to a gene; V was cut back by 0 bases and J by 6 bases. The CDR3 is 17 residues long.

V and J are TRBV10-3 and TRBJ1-2, with 9 positions matching TRBD1. J was trimmed by 3 bases and V by 6 bases; bases with no gene match: 5. Germline CDR1 is ENHRY and CDR2 is SYGVKD. This CDR3 region has 14 residues. The CDR3 spells CAISRDREDYGYTF. CDR3 bases: TGTGCCATCAGCCGGGACAGGGAAGACTATGGCTACACCTTC.